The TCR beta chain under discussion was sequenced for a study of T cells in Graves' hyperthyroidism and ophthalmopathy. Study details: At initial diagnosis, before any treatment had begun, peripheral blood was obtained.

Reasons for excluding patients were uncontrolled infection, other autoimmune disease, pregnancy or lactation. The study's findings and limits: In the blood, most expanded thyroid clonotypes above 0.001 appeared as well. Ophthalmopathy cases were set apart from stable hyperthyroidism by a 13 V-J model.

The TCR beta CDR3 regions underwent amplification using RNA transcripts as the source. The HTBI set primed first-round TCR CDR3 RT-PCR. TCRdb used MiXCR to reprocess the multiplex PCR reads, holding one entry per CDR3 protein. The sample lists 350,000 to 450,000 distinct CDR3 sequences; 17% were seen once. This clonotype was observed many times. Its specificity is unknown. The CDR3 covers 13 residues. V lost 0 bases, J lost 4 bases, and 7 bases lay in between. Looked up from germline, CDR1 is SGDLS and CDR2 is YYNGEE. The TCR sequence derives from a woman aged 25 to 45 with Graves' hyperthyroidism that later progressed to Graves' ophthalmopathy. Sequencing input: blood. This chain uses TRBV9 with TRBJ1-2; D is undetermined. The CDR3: CASSVEGAYGYTF. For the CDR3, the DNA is TGTGCCAGCAGCGTAGAGGGCGCCTATGGCTACACCTTC.